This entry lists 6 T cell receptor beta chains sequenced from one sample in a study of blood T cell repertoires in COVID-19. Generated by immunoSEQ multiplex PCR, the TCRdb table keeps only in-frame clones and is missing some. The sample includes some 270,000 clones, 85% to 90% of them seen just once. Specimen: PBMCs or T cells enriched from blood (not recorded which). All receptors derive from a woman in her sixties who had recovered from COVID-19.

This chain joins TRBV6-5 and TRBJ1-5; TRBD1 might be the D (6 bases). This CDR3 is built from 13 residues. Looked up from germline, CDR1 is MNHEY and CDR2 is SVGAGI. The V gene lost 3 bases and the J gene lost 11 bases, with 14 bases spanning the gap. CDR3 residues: CASSYSSQGTQHF. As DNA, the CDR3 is TGTGCCAGCAGTTATTCCTCTCAGGGGACCCAGCATTTT.

CDR3 DNA sequence: TGCGCCAGCAACCCGGGCGGACAGGGAGCTGCCGGGGCCAACGTCCTGACTTTC. Translating gives CASNPGGQGAAGANVLTF. The V call is TRBV5-1, the J call TRBJ2-6; TRBD1 agrees at 8 bases. This CDR3 is built from 18 residues. The germline V gene has CDR1 SGHRS and CDR2 YFSETQ. J gave up 4 bases and V 6 bases, and 15 bases lay outside the gene matches.

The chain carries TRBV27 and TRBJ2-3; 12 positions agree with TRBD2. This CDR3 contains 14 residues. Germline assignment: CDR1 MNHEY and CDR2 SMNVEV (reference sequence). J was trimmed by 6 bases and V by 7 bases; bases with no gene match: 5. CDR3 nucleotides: TGTGCCAGCAAACTAGCGGGAGGAACCGATACGCAGTATTTT. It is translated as CASKLAGGTDTQYF.

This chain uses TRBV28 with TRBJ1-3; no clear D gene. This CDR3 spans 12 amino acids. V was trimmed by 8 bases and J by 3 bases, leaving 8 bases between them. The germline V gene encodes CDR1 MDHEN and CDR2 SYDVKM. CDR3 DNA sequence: TGTGCCAGCGCGGGCCGTGGAAACACCATATATTTT. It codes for CASAGRGNTIYF.

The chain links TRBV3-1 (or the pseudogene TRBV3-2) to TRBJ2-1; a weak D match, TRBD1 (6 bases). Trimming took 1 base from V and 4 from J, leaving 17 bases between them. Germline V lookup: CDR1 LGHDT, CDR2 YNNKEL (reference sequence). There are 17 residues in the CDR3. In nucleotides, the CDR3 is TGTGCCAGCAGCCAAGGCAGGGGCCCCACCTGGTACAATGAGCAGTTCTTC. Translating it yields CASSQGRGPTWYNEQFF.

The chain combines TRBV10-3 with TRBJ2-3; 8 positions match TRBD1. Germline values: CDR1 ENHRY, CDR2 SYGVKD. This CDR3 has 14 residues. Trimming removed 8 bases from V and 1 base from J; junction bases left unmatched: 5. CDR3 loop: CAISLGQGTDTQYF. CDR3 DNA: TGTGCCATCTCCCTGGGACAGGGCACAGATACGCAGTATTTT.